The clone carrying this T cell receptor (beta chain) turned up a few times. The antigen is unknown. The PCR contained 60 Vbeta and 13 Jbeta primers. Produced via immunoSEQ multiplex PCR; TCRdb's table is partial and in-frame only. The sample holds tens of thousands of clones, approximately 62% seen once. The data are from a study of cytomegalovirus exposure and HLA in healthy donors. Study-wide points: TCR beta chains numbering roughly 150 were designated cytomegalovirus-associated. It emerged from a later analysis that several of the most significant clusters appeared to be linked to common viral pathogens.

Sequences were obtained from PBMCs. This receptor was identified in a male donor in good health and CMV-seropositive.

CDR3 sequence: CASSLQAGEETQYF. In DNA form, the CDR3 reads TGTGCCAGCAGCTTACAGGCAGGGGAAGAGACCCAGTACTTC. The chain links TRBV7-6 to TRBJ2-5; tentatively, D is TRBD1 (6 bases). There are 14 residues in the CDR3. Looked up from germline, CDR1 is SGHVS and CDR2 is FNYEAQ. V lost 2 bases, J lost 3 bases, and 10 bases lay in between.